The 18 T cell receptor beta chains in this list originate from one sample, sequenced in a study of shared clonotypes between healthy human individuals. Repertoires were generated with immunoSEQ multiplex PCR, while TCRdb's copy carries only in-frame clones and drops some. The sample shows over 1.4 million clones, about 96% of them seen only once. Sequencing was carried out using naive CD4+ T cells sorted from blood. As to subset: CD45RA+ positively selected. All receptors derive from a man aged 25-40 years in good health.

The J gene is TRBJ2-5, the V gene TRBV5-1; 7 nucleotides match TRBD2. J was trimmed by 3 bases and V by 3 bases; bases with no gene match: 2. The CDR3 runs 13 residues. Germline CDR1 reads SGHRS; CDR2 reads YFSETQ. CDR3 residues: CASSSLAKETQYF. CDR3 DNA: TGCGCCAGCAGCTCACTAGCGAAAGAGACCCAGTACTTC.

The chain is built from TRBV30 and TRBJ2-7, with 11 bases matching TRBD2. The CDR3 has 17 residues. Germline CDR1 GTSNPN, CDR2 SVGIG (reference sequence). With V trimmed by 0 bases and J by 2 bases, 9 bases remained unmatched. The CDR3 DNA reads as TGTGCCTGGAGTGTACAAAGGACTAGCGGGTATACCTACGAGCAGTACTTC. Protein sequence: CAWSVQRTSGYTYEQYF. The entire variable domain, with the rest obtained from reference TRBV30 and TRBJ2-7, is as follows: SQTIHQWPATLVQPVGSPLSLECTVEGTSNPNLYWYRQAAGRGLQLLFYSVGIGQISSEVPQNLSASRPQDRQFILSSKKLLLSDSGFYLCAWSVQRTSGYTYEQYFGPGTRLTVT.

This chain connects TRBV27 to TRBJ2-7; D ambiguous. This CDR3 has 13 residues. Trimming took off 7 bases at V and 2 bases at J, with 12 bases between the two ends. The germline V gene encodes CDR1 MNHEY and CDR2 SMNVEV (reference sequence). In DNA form, the CDR3 reads TGTGCCAGCACTCCCGGAACCGCCTACGAGCAGTACTTC. Translating gives CASTPGTAYEQYF.

This chain uses TRBV15 with TRBJ2-1; tentatively, D is TRBD2 (6 bases). Trimming took 7 bases from V and 1 from J, leaving 11 bases between them. The CDR3 contains 14 residues. Germline loops: CDR1 LNHNV, CDR2 YYDKDF (reference sequence). CDR3 residues: CATKMGGSYNEQFF. As DNA, the CDR3 is TGTGCCACCAAAATGGGGGGATCCTACAATGAGCAGTTCTTC.

The rearrangement links TRBV15 to TRBJ1-5; D is unclear. Germline V gene lookup returns CDR1 LNHNV and CDR2 YYDKDF (reference sequence). CDR3 length: 16 residues. Between the trimmed V and J ends, which lost 3 bases and 1 base, there was a span of 13 bases. CDR3 coding DNA: TGTGCCACCAGCAGCCCATGGTTGGGAAGCAATCAGCCCCAGCATTTT. It is translated as CATSSPWLGSNQPQHF. Using reference TRBV15 and TRBJ1-5 for the parts outside the CDR3, the full variable domain is DAMVIQNPRYQVTQFGKPVTLSCSQTLNHNVMYWYQQKSSQAPKLLFHYYDKDFNNEADTPDNFQSRRPNTSFCFLDIRSPGLGDTAMYLCATSSPWLGSNQPQHFGDGTRLSIL.

This sequence joins TRBV5-8 and TRBJ2-7; unclear D gene. The CDR3 runs to 12 residues. CDR1 SGHTS and CDR2 YDEGEE come from the germline V gene. Trimming left V 3 bases short and J 3 bases short, with 7 bases between. Here the CDR3 reads CASSSRFYEQYF. Here the CDR3 DNA reads TGTGCCAGCAGCTCCCGGTTCTACGAGCAGTACTTC. Full variable domain (rest looked up from reference TRBV5-8 and TRBJ2-7): EAGVTQSPTHLIKTRGQQATLRCSPISGHTSVYWYQQALGLGLQFLLWYDEGEERNRGNFPPRFSGRQFPNYSSELNVNALELEDSALYLCASSSRFYEQYFGPGTRLTVT.

The V and J genes are TRBV28 and TRBJ2-2; no definite D call. CDR3 length: 13 amino acids. Trimming pared 7 bases from V and 0 bases from J, leaving 6 bases between. In germline, CDR1 is MDHEN, CDR2 SYDVKM. CDR3 DNA sequence: TGTGCCAGCAAGACACCGAACACCGGGGAGCTGTTTTTT. This gives the protein CASKTPNTGELFF.

The gene calls are TRBV19 and TRBJ2-7, with D maybe TRBD1 (5 bases). Germline V gene sequence: CDR1 LNHDA, CDR2 SQIVND (reference sequence). Trimming left V 10 bases short and J 2 bases short, with 27 bases between. The CDR3 length is 17 residues. The CDR3 DNA sequence: TGTGCCACCAAAGGAGAGTCGACCCAGGGTGTGGCCTACGAGCAGTACTTC. Encoded protein: CATKGESTQGVAYEQYF.

J is TRBJ2-5 and V is TRBV5-6, with D possibly matching TRBD1 (5 bases). The V gene lost 4 bases and the J gene lost 2 bases, with 18 bases spanning the gap. Looked up from germline, CDR1 is SGHDT and CDR2 is YYEEEE. The CDR3 is made up of 16 amino acids. This CDR3 is CASSLLRQLLQETQYF. DNA for the CDR3: TGTGCCAGCAGCCTTCTCCGACAGCTCCTTCAAGAGACCCAGTACTTC. Combining the CDR3 with reference TRBV5-6 and TRBJ2-5 gives the whole variable domain DAGVTQSPTHLIKTRGQQVTLRCSPKSGHDTVSWYQQALGQGPQFIFQYYEEEERQRGNFPDRFSGHQFPNYSSELNVNALLLGDSALYLCASSLLRQLLQETQYFGPGTRLLVL.

This clone appeared a single time. The chain links TRBV9 to TRBJ2-1; D perhaps matches TRBD2 (6 bases). Deletions cut 0 bases from V and 6 bases from J, with 16 bases between. CDR1 is SGDLS and CDR2 is YYNGEE in the germline V gene. This CDR3 is built from 16 residues. The CDR3 DNA sequence: TGTGCCAGCAGCGTAGACGGGTCGGGAGTTGTCAATGAGCAGTTCTTC. This codes for CASSVDGSGVVNEQFF.

J is TRBJ2-7 and V is TRBV13; 11 bases match TRBD1. Unmatched junction bases numbered 4, after V lost 2 bases and J lost 4 bases. The CDR3 is 15 amino acids. The germline V gene has CDR1 PRHDT and CDR2 FYEKMQ (reference sequence). The CDR3 bases are TGTGCCAGCAGCTTACGCGGACAGGGGGCGTACGAGCAGTACTTC. Amino acids: CASSLRGQGAYEQYF.

The CDR3 here is CASSPLAGGGYEQYF. The CDR3 coding sequence is TGTGCCAGCAGCCCACTAGCGGGAGGTGGCTACGAGCAGTACTTC. V and J are TRBV7-6 and TRBJ2-7, with 12 bases that match TRBD2. CDR3 size: 15 residues. The germline gives CDR1 SGHVS, CDR2 FNYEAQ. The trim removed 5 bases at V and 3 bases at J, leaving 5 bases unmatched. The full variable domain, its missing parts supplied by reference TRBV7-6 and TRBJ2-7, is GAGVSQSPRYKVTKRGQDVALRCDPISGHVSLYWYRQALGQGPEFLTYFNYEAQQDKSGLPNDRFSAERPEGSISTLTIQRTEQRDSAMYRCASSPLAGGGYEQYFGPGTRLTVT.

V is TRBV2 and J is TRBJ2-2; TRBD2 aligns across 10 bases. This CDR3 is built from 15 residues. In germline, CDR1 is SNHLY, CDR2 FYNNEI. V gave up 4 bases and J gave up 7 bases; unmatched junction bases: 6. The CDR3 DNA reads as TGTGCCAGCAGTGCGCAGCGGGAGGGCCGCGGGGAGCTGTTTTTT. As protein: CASSAQREGRGELFF.

The rearrangement links TRBV19 to TRBJ2-1; no definite D call. V was clipped by 6 bases and J by 4 bases, with 16 bases between them. This CDR3 contains 15 residues. The germline V gene encodes CDR1 LNHDA and CDR2 SQIVND (reference sequence). In DNA form, the CDR3 reads TGTGCCAGTAGGAGTGCGGAAAACTTTTACAATGAGCAGTTCTTC. Protein: CASRSAENFYNEQFF.

The rearrangement uses TRBV6-5 and TRBJ2-7; unclear D gene. Germline V gene data show CDR1 as MNHEY and CDR2 as SVGAGI. The CDR3 consists of 12 residues. V gave up 5 bases and J gave up 7 bases, with 12 bases separating them. CDR3 protein: CASSKRTLEQYF. The CDR3, as DNA: TGTGCCAGCAGTAAGAGAACGTTGGAGCAGTACTTC.

The chain combines TRBV6-6 with TRBJ2-7; D may be TRBD2 (5 bases). The CDR3 extends over 15 amino acids. Trimming stripped 5 bases from V and 7 bases from J, with 21 bases between. Per germline, CDR1 MNHNY and CDR2 SVGAGI (reference sequence). CDR3 nucleotide sequence: TGTGCCAGCAGTCGGGGAAGCGGCACCGAAGGGGAGCAGTACTTC. It specifies CASSRGSGTEGEQYF.

The chain employs TRBV28 and TRBJ2-5; no reliable D call. This CDR3 is built from 14 residues. The V end was cut by 6 bases, the J end by 5 bases, with 16 bases between. From germline, CDR1 is MDHEN and CDR2 SYDVKM. The CDR3 DNA reads TGTGCCAGCAGCTTAGACAATGTTAGGGAGACCCAGTACTTC. Residues: CASSLDNVRETQYF.

The chain has TRBV27 and TRBJ1-1; D is unclear. This CDR3 is 17 amino acids long. The V gene's germline CDR1 is MNHEY and CDR2 SMNVEV (reference sequence). V was clipped by 2 bases and J by 2 bases, with 18 bases between them. The CDR3 loop reads CASSLTRVLISNTEAFF. DNA of the CDR3: TGTGCCAGCAGTTTAACCCGGGTCCTCATCTCCAACACTGAAGCTTTCTTT.